The source of this T cell receptor beta chain is a study of CD8+ T cells in alopecia areata. Notes on the study in general: It was lesional scalp, especially alopecia totalis/universalis, that showed higher clonality than normal scalp. The study also sequences resident alphabeta T cells of normal skin in scalp samples. Tofacitinib yielded significantly lower scalp clonality and fewer expanded CD8+ clones among the top 100.

This clone occurred a few times. What it binds is unknown. RNA was extracted and reverse transcribed into cDNA as the sequencing template. Profiled with immunoSEQ multiplex PCR; TCRdb holds only in-frame clones, not every one. Among about 210,000 clones, around 43% were seen once, and the ten largest hold about 2.6%. Treatment reported: oral pan-JAK inhibitor, 5-10 mg twice daily. In alopecia areata patients, both lesional scalp punch biopsies and peripheral blood were collected. The V end was cut by 0 bases, the J end by 4 bases, with 11 bases between. CDR3 size: 16 residues. Germline V gene data show CDR1 as SGHRS and CDR2 as YFSETQ.

The rearrangement links TRBV5-1 to TRBJ2-6; D gene ambiguous. The origin of this receptor is a human donor with alopecia areata. This specimen was CD4+ T cells sorted from blood, taken at approximately week 36, from a patient treated with tofacitinib. Written as DNA, the CDR3 is TGCGCCAGCAGCTTGGTGGCAGCCGGGGGGGCCAACGTCCTGACTTTC. Protein product: CASSLVAAGGANVLTF.